Described below is a single T cell receptor (beta chain) sequence and its context. The sample belongs to a study of blood T cell repertoires in COVID-19. About the study: The United States, Italy and Spain provided the acute and convalescent COVID-19 samples. The analysed material was cDNA or gDNA that came from T cells, B-cell-depleted T cells, or PBMCs.

Germline assignment: CDR1 GTSNPN and CDR2 SVGIG (reference sequence). V was pared by 8 bases and J by 6 bases, with 19 bases between. CDR3 length: 14 amino acids. As handled by the study authors: Cell counts per sample came from amplifying reference gene primers. The data were produced by immunoSEQ multiplex PCR, yet TCRdb's version contains in-frame clones alone and is incomplete. That table furnishes V, J and clone size, whereas the DNA furnished D and trimming. The sample includes approximately 200,000 clones, 85% to 90% of them seen just once. This sequence originates from a woman aged 30 to 39 with active or convalescent COVID-19. The chain employs TRBV30 and TRBJ2-2; TRBD2 is a possible D gene (6 bases). Material: peripheral blood. As DNA, the CDR3 is TGTGCCGCCGGGACTCTGGGATATTCCGGGGAGCTGTTTTTT. Protein sequence: CAAGTLGYSGELFF.